The T cell receptor (beta chain) under discussion was sequenced for a study of Ad26.COV2.S vaccination and SARS-CoV-2 variants. Whole-study findings and limits: Breadth measured for non-spike TCRs was similar across vaccine and placebo recipients.

This CDR3 contains 11 residues. Germline CDR1 and CDR2: MNHEY and SVGAGI. V lost 5 bases and J lost 6, with 7 bases in between. Sequenced by immunoSEQ multiplex PCR; TCRdb stores in-frame clones only, minus some. The data show 120,000 to 150,000 clones, with roughly 89% seen just once and 5% held by the top ten. This clone was seen once. Its cognate antigen is unknown. The V call is TRBV6-5, the J call TRBJ1-1; a possible D gene is TRBD1 (5 bases). The clonotype was recovered from a human donor who had recovered from COVID-19. The sample here was peripheral blood, taken after recovery from COVID-19. CDR3 in amino acids: CASSTGSEAFF. CDR3 in DNA: TGTGCCAGCAGTACAGGCTCTGAAGCTTTCTTT.